This T cell receptor beta chain is from a study of STAT5B mutations in CD4+ large granular lymphocyte leukemia (dated by TCRdb to 2021 to 2024). Background for the entire study: Among healthy controls, the CDR3 'QG' motif was associated with a particular HLA allele. Flow cytometry on FACSCanto II or FACSVerse showed that the purified fractions were more than 95% pure among lymphocytes. TCRbeta repertoires of CD4+ T-cell large granular lymphocyte leukemia patients were compared with those of healthy blood donors.

TCRbeta rearrangements were sequenced from genomic DNA using the immunoSEQ assay at survey resolution. The authors' analysis ran thus. A lowest detectable productive clonotype frequency of 2.59 x 10-5 was observed in the TCR sequencing data. Analyses included only productive TCRbeta rearrangements, meaning complete and in-frame sequences. Clonality for each sample was calculated as Simpson clonality in the immunoSEQ Analyzer version 3.0. Clones were categorized by frequency as very rare, small, medium, large (1-20%) or hyperexpanded (>20%). OLGA 1.2.3 estimated generation probabilities, VDJtools produced V-gene circos plots, VDJdb was queried for specificities, and GLIPH identified CDR3 motifs. What TCRdb holds here is the immuneACCESS table cut down to in-frame rearrangements. Part of the clones is not present; checked against another copy, under half of the missing clones reflect an unresolved V gene, and the others are unexplained. The D gene and trimming were derived from the DNA, and the V and J assignments and clone size from that table. The table for this sample lists 20,000 to 25,000 clones; 82% of them were counted only once. The top ten constitute approximately 9% of the sample.

The CDR3, from cysteine to phenylalanine, totals 17 residues. Kept here is only the CDR3 DNA, which spans 51 bases and is read in frame from base 1. V loses 6 bases of germline sequence and J loses 0 bases, and the interval between the two ends is 21 bases. Per the germline V gene, SNHLY is the CDR1 and FYNNEI is the CDR2. As to this clone: Its antigen is still unknown. Per-base quality was not reported, and no clone a single base away is much larger than it.

The healthy controls were around 35 blood donors, and the buffy coats of these donors were supplied by the Finnish Red Cross blood service. All TCR-sequenced material derived from peripheral blood: patient blood samples and healthy donor buffy coats. Peripheral blood mononuclear cells were isolated by Ficoll-Hypaque gradient centrifugation. CD4+ cells were purified magnetically from the buffy coats of healthy controls. Genomic DNA was extracted with the Gentra Puregene Cell and Tissue kit and quantified on a Qubit 2.0 fluorometer. The research as a whole found: Main leukemic clonotypes were private to each patient, although roughly 26% appeared at low frequency in other patients' non-leukemic repertoires. The data were not HLA-matched, and the relatively small sample size could explain the higher clonality seen in CD4+ compared with CD8+ T-LGLL. Enrichment of TRBV06-family usage was observed among the top patient clones (8/27) relative to healthy controls (2/35). Compared with healthy CD4+ repertoires, CD4-sorted patient repertoires appeared more clonal, and this difference remained even after the putative leukemic clones were removed.

The V gene is TRBV2 and the J gene is TRBJ2-7; a confident D gene designation cannot be given. The receptor comes from a human donor in good health. Material: CD4+ T cells from blood buffy coats. The CDR3 amino acid sequence is: CASSPPGRAASSYEQYF. The DNA reads TGTGCCAGCAGCCCTCCCGGTCGGGCGGCGAGCTCCTACGAGCAGTACTTC.